Each of the 9 T cell receptor beta chains below was sequenced from the same sample in a study of spatial heterogeneity in lung cancer. Using its own MiXCR run on the 5' RACE reads, TCRdb lists one record per CDR3 protein. In the table there are about 13,000 distinct CDR3 sequences, approximately 3.8% of which are singletons. Indicated time point: sample taken at primary tumor resection. Specimen: PBMCs, collected at surgery. These receptors were obtained from a male donor with early-stage non-small cell lung cancer.

The genes are TRBV3-1 and TRBJ2-3; 9 bases are shared with TRBD2. The V gene's germline CDR1 is LGHDT and CDR2 YNNKEL (reference sequence). There are 14 residues in the CDR3. Trimming cost V 4 bases and J 4 bases; bases outside gene matches: 3. The CDR3 nucleotides read TGTGCCAGCAGCCCTCGACTAGCGGCAGATACGCAGTATTTT. Protein sequence: CASSPRLAADTQYF.

The sample holds many counts of this clonotype. The chain combines TRBV28 with TRBJ2-7, with 9 bases lining up with TRBD1. CDR1 MDHEN and CDR2 SYDVKM come from the germline V gene. The CDR3 has 15 amino acids. V lost 6 bases to trimming and J lost 2 bases; unmatched junction nucleotides: 8. The CDR3 region is CASSRPGQGTYEQYF. CDR3 nucleotide sequence: TGTGCCAGCAGCCGGCCGGGACAGGGAACCTACGAGCAGTACTTC.

This sequence joins TRBV6-2 or TRBV6-3 and TRBJ2-7, with a tentative D call TRBD2 (6 bases). V lost 0 bases and J lost 3, with 12 bases in between. The CDR3 sequence is 15 residues long. Germline V gene sequence: CDR1 MNHEY, CDR2 SVGEGT. The CDR3 spells CASSYSNPGGYEQYF. The CDR3 DNA reads as TGTGCCAGCAGTTACTCGAACCCCGGGGGCTACGAGCAGTACTTC.

This clonotype counts as medium-sized. The J gene is TRBJ2-1, the V gene TRBV20-1; D tentatively fits TRBD1 or TRBD2 (5 bases each). This CDR3 has 16 amino acids. Trimming pared 5 bases from V and 0 bases from J, leaving 17 bases between. Germline CDR1 and CDR2: DFQATT and SNEGSKA (reference sequence). This CDR3 is CSARNPGTHSYNEQFF. The CDR3 DNA reads as TGCAGTGCTCGTAACCCCGGGACCCACTCCTACAATGAGCAGTTCTTC.

This clonotype has a count of ten or more. The chain uses TRBV12-3 or TRBV12-4 and TRBJ1-3; tentative D call: TRBD1 (5 bases). Trimming stripped 6 bases from V and 0 bases from J, with 15 bases between. The CDR3 contains 16 residues. The CDR3: CASRTGPQSSGNTIYF. Here the CDR3 DNA reads TGTGCCAGCAGGACGGGACCTCAGAGCTCTGGAAACACCATATATTTT.

This clonotype was recorded many times. The rearrangement uses TRBV7-2 and TRBJ1-3; D unclear. Germline-derived CDR1 and CDR2 are SGHTA and FQGNSA. The CDR3 loop spans 14 amino acids. V lost 3 bases and J lost 3, with 9 bases in between. This CDR3 is CASSFPVIGNTIYF. The CDR3 bases are TGTGCCAGCAGCTTTCCGGTAATTGGAAACACCATATATTTT.

In this sample, this clonotype turned up many times. DNA for the CDR3: TGTGCCAGTAGTATGGAGGGACTAGCGGGGAAGCAGTTCTTC. It translates to CASSMEGLAGKQFF. V usage is TRBV19 and J usage is TRBJ2-1; the match to TRBD2 covers 13 bases. CDR3 size: 14 residues. The ends lost 3 bases at V and 11 bases at J; junction bases unmatched: 4. From germline, CDR1 is LNHDA and CDR2 SQIVND (reference sequence).

This chain links TRBV6-1 with TRBJ2-7; TRBD1 is a possible D gene (6 bases). The CDR3 runs 14 residues. Per germline, CDR1 MNHNS and CDR2 SASEGT. The ends were cut back, 3 bases at V and 0 bases at J, with 9 bases in the middle. The CDR3 DNA follows: TGTGCCAGCAGTGACCAGGGGATCTCCTACGAGCAGTACTTC. This sequence encodes CASSDQGISYEQYF.

This chain joins TRBV12-3 or TRBV12-4 and TRBJ1-5; 9 bases are shared with TRBD1. J gave up 2 bases and V 4 bases, and 6 bases lay outside the gene matches. This CDR3 comprises 16 residues. For the CDR3, the DNA is TGTGCCAGCAGTTCCTCCGGGACAGGGCGCAATCAGCCCCAGCATTTT. Protein sequence: CASSSSGTGRNQPQHF.